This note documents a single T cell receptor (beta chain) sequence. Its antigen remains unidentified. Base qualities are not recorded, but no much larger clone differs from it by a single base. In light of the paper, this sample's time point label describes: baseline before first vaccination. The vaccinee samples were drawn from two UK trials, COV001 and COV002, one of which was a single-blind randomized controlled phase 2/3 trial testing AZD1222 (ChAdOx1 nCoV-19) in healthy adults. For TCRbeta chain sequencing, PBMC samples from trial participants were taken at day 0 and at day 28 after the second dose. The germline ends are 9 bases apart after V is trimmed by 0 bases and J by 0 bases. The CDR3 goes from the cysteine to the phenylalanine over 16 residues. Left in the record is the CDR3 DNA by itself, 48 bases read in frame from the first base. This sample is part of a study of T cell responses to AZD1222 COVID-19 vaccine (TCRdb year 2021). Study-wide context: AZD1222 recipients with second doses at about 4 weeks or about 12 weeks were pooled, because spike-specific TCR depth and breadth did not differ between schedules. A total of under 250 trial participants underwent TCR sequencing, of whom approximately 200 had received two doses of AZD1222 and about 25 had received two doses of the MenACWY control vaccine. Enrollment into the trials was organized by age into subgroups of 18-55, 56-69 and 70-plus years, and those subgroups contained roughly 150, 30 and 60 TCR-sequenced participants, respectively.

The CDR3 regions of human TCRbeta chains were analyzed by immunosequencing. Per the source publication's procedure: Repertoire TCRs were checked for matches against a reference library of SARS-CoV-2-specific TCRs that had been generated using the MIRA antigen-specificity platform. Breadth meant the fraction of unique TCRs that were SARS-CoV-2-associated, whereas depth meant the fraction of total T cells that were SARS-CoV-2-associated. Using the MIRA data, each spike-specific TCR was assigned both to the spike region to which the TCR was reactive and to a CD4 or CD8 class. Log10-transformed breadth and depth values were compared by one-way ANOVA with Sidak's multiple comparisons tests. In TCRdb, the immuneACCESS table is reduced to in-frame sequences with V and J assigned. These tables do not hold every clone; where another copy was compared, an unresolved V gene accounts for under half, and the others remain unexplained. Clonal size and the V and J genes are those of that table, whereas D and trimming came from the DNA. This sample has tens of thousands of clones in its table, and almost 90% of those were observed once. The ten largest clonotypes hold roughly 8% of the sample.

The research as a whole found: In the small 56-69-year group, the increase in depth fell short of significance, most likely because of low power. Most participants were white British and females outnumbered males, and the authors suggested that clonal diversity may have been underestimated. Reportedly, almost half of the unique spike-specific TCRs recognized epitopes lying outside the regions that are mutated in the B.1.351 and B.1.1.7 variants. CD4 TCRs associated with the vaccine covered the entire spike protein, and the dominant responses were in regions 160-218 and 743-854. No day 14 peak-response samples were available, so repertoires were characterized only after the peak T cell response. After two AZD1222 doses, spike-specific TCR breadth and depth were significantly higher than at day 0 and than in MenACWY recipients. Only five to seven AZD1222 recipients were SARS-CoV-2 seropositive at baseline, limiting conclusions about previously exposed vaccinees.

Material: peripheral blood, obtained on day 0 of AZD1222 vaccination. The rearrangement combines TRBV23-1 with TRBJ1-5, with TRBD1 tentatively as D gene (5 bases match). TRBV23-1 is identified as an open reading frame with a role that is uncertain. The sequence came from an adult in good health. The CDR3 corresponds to CASSQSSRDSNQPQHF. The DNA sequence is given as TGCGCCAGCAGTCAATCGAGCAGGGATAGCAATCAGCCCCAGCATTTT.